These 27 T cell receptor beta chains originate from one sample sequenced in a study of T cells in Graves' hyperthyroidism and ophthalmopathy. The CDR3 regions of TCR beta were amplified from RNA transcripts. In the first-round RT-PCR of the TCR CDR3, the HTBI primer set was used. TCRdb reanalysed the multiplex PCR reads using MiXCR and keeps one entry per CDR3 protein. Of under 400,000 distinct CDR3 sequences listed, 15% to 20% are singletons. The sample was blood. These receptors originate from a woman aged 40 to 55 with Graves' ophthalmopathy.

The V and J genes are TRBV20-1 and TRBJ2-5; 10 bases are shared with TRBD2. CDR3 length: 15 amino acids. V was pared by 5 bases and J by 5 bases, with 11 bases of the junction left unmatched. Per germline, CDR1 DFQATT and CDR2 SNEGSKA (reference sequence). The DNA of the CDR3 is TGCAGTGCTGGTTTCGGGACTAGCGTCAGTGAGACCCAGTACTTC. Encoded protein: CSAGFGTSVSETQYF.

This clonotype was seen ten or more times. The chain carries TRBV27 and TRBJ1-5; D is unclear. Trimming cost V 0 bases and J 0 bases, with 6 bases left between them. Germline assignment: CDR1 MNHEY and CDR2 SMNVEV (reference sequence). This CDR3 is 15 amino acids long. Here the CDR3 DNA reads TGTGCCAGCAGTTTATCCGGGGTTAGCAATCAGCCCCAGCATTTT. Amino acids: CASSLSGVSNQPQHF.

This chain connects TRBV6-2 or TRBV6-3 to TRBJ2-7; no firm D call. CDR3 length: 11 residues. Germline V lookup: CDR1 MNHEY, CDR2 SVGEGT. Trimming pared 10 bases from V and 0 bases from J, leaving 7 bases between. As DNA, the CDR3 is TGTGCCACCTCGAACTCCTACGAGCAGTACTTC. It yields the protein CATSNSYEQYF.

Ten or more counts support this clonotype. The rearrangement joins TRBV11-2 to TRBJ1-2; 7 bases are shared with TRBD1. V gave up 0 bases and J gave up 4 bases; unmatched junction bases: 5. The CDR3 contains 15 residues. Germline lookup yields CDR1 SGHAT and CDR2 FQNNGV. The CDR3 nucleotides read TGTGCCAGCAGCTTAGACAACAGGGGTTCCTATGGCTACACCTTC. This encodes CASSLDNRGSYGYTF.

V gene TRBV6-5 combines with J gene TRBJ2-7; 7 bases line up with TRBD2. CDR1 is MNHEY, CDR2 SVGAGI, per germline. This CDR3 has 15 residues. Losses at the gene ends were 4 bases for V and 4 bases for J; bases not matched to a gene: 10. The CDR3, as DNA: TGTGCCAGCAGTTGGTCGTCTAGCGGAGATTACGAGCAGTACTTC. Translation: CASSWSSSGDYEQYF.

This clonotype was counted ten times or more. The V and J genes are TRBV2 and TRBJ1-1, with 7 bases matching TRBD1. V gave up 4 bases and J gave up 1 base; unmatched junction bases: 3. CDR3 length equals 14 residues. Germline loops: CDR1 SNHLY, CDR2 FYNNEI. Written as DNA, the CDR3 is TGTGCCAGCAGTGCCAGGGGGACGAACACTGAAGCTTTCTTT. Translating it yields CASSARGTNTEAFF. Full variable domain (remainder filled in from reference TRBV2 and TRBJ1-1): EPEVTQTPSHQVTQMGQEVILRCVPISNHLYFYWYRQILGQKVEFLVSFYNNEISEKSEIFDDQFSVERPDGSNFTLKIRSTKLEDSAMYFCASSARGTNTEAFFGQGTRLTVV.

This clonotype has ten or more counts. The rearrangement joins TRBV11-2 to TRBJ1-1, with D maybe TRBD1 (5 bases). This CDR3 spans 15 amino acids. In germline, CDR1 is SGHAT, CDR2 FQNNGV. The V end lost 5 bases, the J end lost 0 bases, and 13 bases lay between the germline ends. The chain's CDR3 is CASSSIRVMNTEAFF. The CDR3 nucleotides are TGTGCCAGCAGCAGTATCAGGGTCATGAACACTGAAGCTTTCTTT.

This clonotype was detected many times. This chain connects TRBV7-4 to TRBJ1-1; TRBD1 is a possible D gene (5 bases). V was clipped by 8 bases and J by 1 base, with 14 bases between them. Germline values: CDR1 SGHVT, CDR2 SQSDAQ. This CDR3 contains 14 residues. The DNA for the CDR3 is TGTGCCAGCCCCATTCGGGGGGGGAACACTGAAGCTTTCTTT. It translates to CASPIRGGNTEAFF. Full variable domain (missing parts from reference TRBV7-4 and TRBJ1-1): GAGVSQSPRYKVAKRGRDVALRCDSISGHVTLYWYRQTLGQGSEVLTYSQSDAQRDKSGRPSGRFSAERPERSVSTLKIQRTEQGDSAVYLCASPIRGGNTEAFFGQGTRLTVV.

Many counts were recorded for this clonotype. At one boundary the junction diverges from the germline segment, which might be a read error. The chain recombines TRBV5-1 with TRBJ1-1; D is perhaps TRBD1 (6 bases). This CDR3 contains 14 residues. Germline loops: CDR1 SGHRS, CDR2 YFSETQ. The CDR3 DNA is TGCACCAGCAGCACAACAGGGAGTATAACTGAAGCTTTCTTT. This encodes CTSSTTGSITEAFF.

This clonotype was seen many times. The gene calls are TRBV2 and TRBJ1-2; D possibly corresponds to TRBD1 (6 bases). The CDR3 is 11 residues long. Germline V gene sequence: CDR1 SNHLY, CDR2 FYNNEI. Trimming shortened V by 6 bases and J by 4 bases, and 6 bases separated the two germline ends. The CDR3 protein is CASSRGYGYTF. The DNA for the CDR3 is TGTGCCAGCAGCAGGGGCTATGGCTACACCTTC.

This clonotype was counted at least ten times. The genes are TRBV28 and TRBJ2-7; D is unclear. Germline CDR1 MDHEN, CDR2 SYDVKM. Trimming removed 3 bases at V and 12 bases at J, with 12 bases between. The CDR3 runs to 11 residues. The CDR3 coding sequence is TGTGCCAGCAGTTTGAGGTCCCTCCGGTACTTC. It encodes CASSLRSLRYF.

This clonotype was observed many times. This rearrangement joins TRBV6-2 or TRBV6-3 to TRBJ2-4; possible D gene TRBD2, 5 bases. V lost 0 bases to trimming and J lost 10 bases, with 13 bases between them. The CDR3 runs 14 residues. Germline V lookup: CDR1 MNHEY, CDR2 SVGEGT. CDR3 in amino acids: CASSYSYRDPIQYF. Here the CDR3 DNA reads TGTGCCAGCAGTTACTCTTACCGGGATCCAATTCAGTACTTC.

This clonotype was recorded at least ten times. The chain has TRBV11-2 and TRBJ2-2, with 11 nucleotides matching TRBD2. Germline V gene data show CDR1 as SGHAT and CDR2 as FQNNGV. CDR3 size: 13 residues. After removal of 6 bases from V and 6 bases from J, the junction contained 0 bases not matched to a gene. The CDR3 nucleotides read TGTGCCAGCAGACTAGCGGGAGCCGGGGAGCTGTTTTTT. It specifies CASRLAGAGELFF.

Many counts were recorded for this clonotype. The chain combines TRBV27 with TRBJ1-2; the match to TRBD1 covers 10 bases. Germline CDR1 reads MNHEY; CDR2 reads SMNVEV (reference sequence). V lost 4 bases and J lost 4; bases outside the gene matches: 3. The length of the CDR3 is 14 residues. The CDR3 region has the DNA TGTGCCAGCAGTTCGACAGGGGGCGTCTATGGCTACACCTTC. Protein sequence: CASSSTGGVYGYTF.

There are a few counts of this clonotype. Here the CDR3 DNA reads TGTGCCAGCACCTCCAGAGATACTGGGGCCAACGTCCTGACTTTC. Translation: CASTSRDTGANVLTF. This chain uses TRBV2 with TRBJ2-6; D not certain. CDR3 size: 15 residues. The V end lost 7 bases, the J end lost 2 bases, and 12 bases lay between the germline ends. Looked up from germline, CDR1 is SNHLY and CDR2 is FYNNEI.

This clonotype was observed many times. The CDR3 region has the DNA TGCGCCAGCAGCTTGTCCGGGGGCGAGGAGACCCAGTACTTC. It specifies CASSLSGGEETQYF. The rearrangement links TRBV5-1 to TRBJ2-5, with D perhaps matching TRBD1 or TRBD2 (6 bases each). Trimming stripped 1 base from V and 5 bases from J, with 12 bases between. The CDR3 consists of 14 residues. Looked up from germline, CDR1 is SGHRS and CDR2 is YFSETQ.

This clonotype was counted ten times or more. The chain has TRBV29-1 and TRBJ1-2; tentatively, D is TRBD1 (6 bases). CDR3 length equals 14 residues. Trimming cost V 7 bases and J 3 bases, with 18 bases left between them. Germline lookup yields CDR1 SQVTM and CDR2 ANQGSEA. CDR3 nucleotides: TGCAGCGCGTCGGCGGCAGGGGATCACTATGGCTACACCTTC. Encoded protein: CSASAAGDHYGYTF.

This clonotype occurred a few times. The chain has TRBV7-8 and TRBJ2-7; D uncertain. CDR3 size: 14 residues. CDR1 SGHVS and CDR2 FQNEAQ come from the germline V gene. The V and J ends lost 5 bases and 0 bases respectively, with 11 bases between them. The CDR3 DNA follows: TGTGCCAGCAGCGCCTCTAGGAGCTCCTACGAGCAGTACTTC. Translating gives CASSASRSSYEQYF.

The chain carries TRBV18 and TRBJ1-1; perhaps TRBD1 as D (5 bases). Per germline, CDR1 KGHSH and CDR2 LQKENI. The CDR3 length is 15 residues. V shed 0 bases and J shed 3 bases, with 11 bases lying between them. This CDR3 is CASSPPQGMDTEAFF. The CDR3 DNA reads TGTGCCAGCTCACCACCGCAGGGTATGGACACTGAAGCTTTCTTT.

A single count supports this clonotype. This may stem from a read error, because a much larger clone lies one nucleotide away. The chain recombines TRBV19 with TRBJ1-3, with D perhaps TRBD1 (6 bases). Germline CDR1 reads LNHDA; CDR2 reads SQIVND (reference sequence). The CDR3 runs 14 residues. The CDR3 DNA is TGTGCCAGCCGACCGGGACATTCTGGAAACACCATATGTTTT. It encodes CASRPGHSGNTICF.

This chain joins TRBV20-1 and TRBJ1-2; the match to TRBD1 covers 7 bases. Trimming at V came to 0 bases and at J to 4 bases, leaving 5 bases not matched to a gene. CDR1 and CDR2 (germline): DFQATT, SNEGSKA (reference sequence). The CDR3 is 14 residues long. The chain's CDR3 is CSARDRGQVYGYTF. In DNA, the CDR3 is TGCAGTGCTAGAGATCGCGGACAGGTCTATGGCTACACCTTC.

The chain employs TRBV6-1 and TRBJ1-1, with a tentative D call TRBD1 (5 bases). Trimming pared 4 bases from V and 7 bases from J, leaving 19 bases between. CDR1 is MNHNS and CDR2 is SASEGT in the germline V gene. The CDR3 covers 15 residues. CDR3 nucleotide sequence: TGTGCCAGCAGTGCTGAGAGCAGGGTATATAGTGAAGCTTTCTTT. Amino acids: CASSAESRVYSEAFF.

The chain combines TRBV2 with TRBJ2-6; TRBD2 matches 7 bases. Trimming took 0 bases from V and 1 from J; bases not matched to a gene: 0. The CDR3 is made up of 16 amino acids. Germline V gene sequence: CDR1 SNHLY, CDR2 FYNNEI. CDR3 in DNA: TGTGCCAGCAGTGAAGCGGGAGGGTCTGGGGCCAACGTCCTGACTTTC. It translates to CASSEAGGSGANVLTF.

At least ten counts were recorded for this clonotype. The V gene is TRBV20-1, the J gene TRBJ2-7; TRBD2 matches 7 bases. Germline-derived CDR1 and CDR2 are DFQATT and SNEGSKA (reference sequence). CDR3 length: 15 amino acids. The junction had 15 bases not matched to a gene; V was cut back by 5 bases and J by 5 bases. DNA of the CDR3: TGCAGTGCTTTAATTCCCGGGAGGTTCTTCCACGAGCAGTACTTC. Amino acid sequence: CSALIPGRFFHEQYF.

This clonotype has ten or more counts. V is TRBV15 and J is TRBJ1-5; D is unclear. CDR3 length: 16 amino acids. The germline CDR1 and CDR2 sequences are LNHNV and YYDKDF (reference sequence). The V end was cut by 0 bases, the J end by 3 bases, with 12 bases between. CDR3 protein: CATSREGVGINQPQHF. CDR3 bases: TGTGCCACCAGCAGAGAGGGCGTAGGGATCAATCAGCCCCAGCATTTT.

This clonotype was observed at least ten times. This rearrangement joins TRBV7-3 to TRBJ1-1; D uncertain. This CDR3 is built from 16 residues. In germline, CDR1 is SGHTA, CDR2 FQGTGA. Trimming stripped 2 bases from V and 0 bases from J, with 13 bases between. The CDR3 coding sequence is TGTGCCAGCAGCTTAGCCGCCCTCGGGATGAACACTGAAGCTTTCTTT. It specifies CASSLAALGMNTEAFF.

There are many counts of this clonotype. This chain links TRBV18 with TRBJ1-5; 10 bases agree with TRBD1. The J segment lost 7 bases and the V segment lost 2 bases, leaving 5 bases of the junction unmatched. This CDR3 spans 15 amino acids. CDR1 is KGHSH, CDR2 LQKENI, per germline. This CDR3 reads CASSPGPGQGQPQHF. For the CDR3, the DNA is TGTGCCAGCTCACCAGGTCCGGGACAGGGGCAGCCCCAGCATTTT.